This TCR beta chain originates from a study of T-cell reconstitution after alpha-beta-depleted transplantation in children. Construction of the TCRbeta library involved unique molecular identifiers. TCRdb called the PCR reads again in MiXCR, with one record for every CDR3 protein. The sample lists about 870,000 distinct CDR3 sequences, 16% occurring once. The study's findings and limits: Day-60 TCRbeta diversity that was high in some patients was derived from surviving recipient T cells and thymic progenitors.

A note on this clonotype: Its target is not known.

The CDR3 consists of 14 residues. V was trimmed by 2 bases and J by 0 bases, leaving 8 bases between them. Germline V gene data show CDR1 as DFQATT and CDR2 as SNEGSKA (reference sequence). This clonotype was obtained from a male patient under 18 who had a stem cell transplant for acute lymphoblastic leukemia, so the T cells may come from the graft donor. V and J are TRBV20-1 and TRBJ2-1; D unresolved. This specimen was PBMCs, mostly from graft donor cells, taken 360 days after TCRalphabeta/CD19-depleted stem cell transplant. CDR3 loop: CSARLTGSYNEQFF. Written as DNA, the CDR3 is TGCAGTGCTAGACTTACTGGCTCCTACAATGAGCAGTTCTTC.